The clone carrying this TCR beta chain is a singleton in its sample. The target antigen is unknown. These data come from a study of T-cell memory formation after mild COVID-19. Across the study: Clustering of TCRs was largely donor specific.

Barcoded TCR alpha and TCR beta cDNA libraries with UMIs came from 5'RACE using constant-segment primers. A single record per CDR3 protein comes from TCRdb applying MiXCR to the 5' RACE reads. The table shows 100,000 to 150,000 distinct CDR3 sequences, with over 15% occurring only once. Study-wide findings and caveats: Memory cells collected pre-infection included some clones that later responded, suggesting cross-reactive memory joined. Clones contracting day 15 to 85 were balanced CD4/CD8; later expanders leaned CD4+.

The sample was PBMCs or a T cell subset sorted from them (not recorded which). This TCR came from a man aged 18 to 29 who had mild COVID-19 (a few samples of this study predate the infection). Cell type and time point are not known.

As DNA, the CDR3 is TGTGCCAGCAGTGACTCGGGTCTAGCTTCCTACAATGAGCAGTTCTTC. Its translation: CASSDSGLASYNEQFF. The rearrangement joins TRBV6-4 to TRBJ2-1, with TRBD2 as a possible D gene (5 bases). The CDR3 loop spans 16 amino acids. Trimming took off 0 bases at V and 1 base at J, with 10 bases between the two ends. Germline loops: CDR1 MRHNA, CDR2 SNTAGT.